This T cell receptor beta chain emerged from a study of T cells in Graves' hyperthyroidism and ophthalmopathy. About the research overall: Prior to any treatment, at the point of initial diagnosis, peripheral blood was collected. Study results and caveats: Most clonotypes that expanded in the thyroid above 0.001 also showed up in blood.

V lost 6 bases to trimming and J lost 8 bases; unmatched junction nucleotides: 8. CDR1 DFQATT and CDR2 SNEGSKA come from the germline V gene (reference sequence). The CDR3 is made up of 15 amino acids. Remarks on this clonotype: Its antigen is as yet unknown.

PBMCs came from 7.5 to 10 ml fresh peripheral blood. Amplification targeted TCR beta CDR3 regions from RNA transcripts. HTBI primers were the set used in a first-round RT-PCR of the TCR CDR3. TCRdb analysed the multiplex PCR reads with MiXCR anew, one entry per CDR3 protein. The sample lists about 380,000 distinct CDR3 sequences, approximately 18% occurring once. This sequence joins TRBV20-1 and TRBJ2-1; 15 positions agree with TRBD2. What was sequenced was blood. The TCR was taken from a man younger than 35 with Graves' ophthalmopathy. The CDR3 DNA reads as TGCAGTGCGGACCCGGGACTAGCGGGGGGTGATGAGCAGTTCTTC. Protein: CSADPGLAGGDEQFF.